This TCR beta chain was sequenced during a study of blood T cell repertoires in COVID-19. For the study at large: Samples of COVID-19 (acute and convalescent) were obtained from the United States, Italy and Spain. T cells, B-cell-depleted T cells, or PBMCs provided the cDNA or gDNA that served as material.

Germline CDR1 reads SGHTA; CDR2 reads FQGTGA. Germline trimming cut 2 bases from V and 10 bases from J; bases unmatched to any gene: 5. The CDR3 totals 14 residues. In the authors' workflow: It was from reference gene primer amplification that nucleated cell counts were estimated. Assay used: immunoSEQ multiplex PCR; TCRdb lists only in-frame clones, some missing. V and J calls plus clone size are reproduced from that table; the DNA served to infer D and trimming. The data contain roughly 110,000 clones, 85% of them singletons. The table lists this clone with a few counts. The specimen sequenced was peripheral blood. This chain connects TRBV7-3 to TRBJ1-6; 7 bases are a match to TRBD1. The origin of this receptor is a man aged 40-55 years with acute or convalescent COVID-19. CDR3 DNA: TGTGCCAGCAGCTTAGGAGGGGGCGCATCACCCCTCCACTTT. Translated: CASSLGGGASPLHF.